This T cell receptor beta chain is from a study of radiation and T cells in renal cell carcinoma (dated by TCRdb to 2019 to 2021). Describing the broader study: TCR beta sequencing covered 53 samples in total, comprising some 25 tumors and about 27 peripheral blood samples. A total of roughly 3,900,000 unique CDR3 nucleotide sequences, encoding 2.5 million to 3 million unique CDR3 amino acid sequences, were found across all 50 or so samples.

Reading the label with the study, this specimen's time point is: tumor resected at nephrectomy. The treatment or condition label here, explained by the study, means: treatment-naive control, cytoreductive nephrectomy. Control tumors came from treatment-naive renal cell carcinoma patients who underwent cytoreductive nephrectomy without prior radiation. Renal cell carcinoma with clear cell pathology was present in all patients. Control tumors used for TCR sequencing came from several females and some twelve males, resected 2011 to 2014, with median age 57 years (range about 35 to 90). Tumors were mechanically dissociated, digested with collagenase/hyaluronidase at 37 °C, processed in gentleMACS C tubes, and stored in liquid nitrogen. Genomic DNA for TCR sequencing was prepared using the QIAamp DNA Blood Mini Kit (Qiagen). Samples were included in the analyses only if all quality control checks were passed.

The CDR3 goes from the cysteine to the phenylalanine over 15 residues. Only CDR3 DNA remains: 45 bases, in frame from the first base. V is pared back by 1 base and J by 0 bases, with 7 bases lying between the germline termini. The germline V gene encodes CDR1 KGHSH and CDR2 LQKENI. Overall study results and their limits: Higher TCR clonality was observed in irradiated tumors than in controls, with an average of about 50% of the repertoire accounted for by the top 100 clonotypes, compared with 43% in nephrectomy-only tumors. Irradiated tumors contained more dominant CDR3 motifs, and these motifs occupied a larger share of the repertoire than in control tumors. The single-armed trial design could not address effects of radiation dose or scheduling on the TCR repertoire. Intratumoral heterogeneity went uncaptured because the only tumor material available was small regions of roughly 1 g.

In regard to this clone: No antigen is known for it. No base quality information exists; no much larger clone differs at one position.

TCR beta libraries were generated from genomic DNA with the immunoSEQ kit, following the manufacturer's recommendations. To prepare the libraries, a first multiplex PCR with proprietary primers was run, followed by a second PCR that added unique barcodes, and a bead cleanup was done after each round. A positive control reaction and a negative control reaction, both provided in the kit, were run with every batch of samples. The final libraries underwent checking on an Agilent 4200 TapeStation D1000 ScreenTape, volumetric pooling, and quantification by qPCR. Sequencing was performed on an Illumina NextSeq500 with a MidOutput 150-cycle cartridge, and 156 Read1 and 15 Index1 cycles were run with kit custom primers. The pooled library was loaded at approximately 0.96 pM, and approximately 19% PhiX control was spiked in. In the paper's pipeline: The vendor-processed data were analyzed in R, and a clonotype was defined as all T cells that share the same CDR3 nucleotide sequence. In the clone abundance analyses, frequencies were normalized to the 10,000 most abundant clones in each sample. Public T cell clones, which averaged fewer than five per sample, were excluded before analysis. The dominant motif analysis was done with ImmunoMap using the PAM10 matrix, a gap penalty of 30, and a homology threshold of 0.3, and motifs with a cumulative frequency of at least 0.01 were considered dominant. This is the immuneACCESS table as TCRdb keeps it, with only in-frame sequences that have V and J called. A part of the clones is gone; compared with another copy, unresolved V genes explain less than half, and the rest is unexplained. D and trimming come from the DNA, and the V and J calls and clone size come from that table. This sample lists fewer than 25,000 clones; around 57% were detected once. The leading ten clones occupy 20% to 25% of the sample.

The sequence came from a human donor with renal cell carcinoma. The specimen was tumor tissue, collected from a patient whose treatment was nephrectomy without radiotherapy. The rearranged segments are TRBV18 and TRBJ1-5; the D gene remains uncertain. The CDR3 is CASSPRSGSNQPQHF. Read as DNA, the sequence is TGTGCCAGCTCACCACGGTCAGGTAGCAATCAGCCCCAGCATTTT.